The sequence of this TCR beta chain was determined in a study of blood T cell repertoires in COVID-19. Authors' analysis steps: Estimated nucleated cell counts came from reference gene primer amplification. Using immunoSEQ multiplex PCR, the repertoire was profiled, and TCRdb retains in-frame clones only, with some absent. V, J and clone size derive from that table, while D and trimming were established from the DNA sequence. There are some 200,000 clones in the sample; about nine tenths occur only once, and roughly 3.4% lies in the top ten. This clone was counted between two and nine times. Participants, 18 to 89 years old, spanned fewer than 25 US areas. Allocation to cohorts depended on clinical history reported by the participants. Trimming cost V 4 bases and J 9 bases; bases outside gene matches: 12. CDR1 and CDR2 from the germline V gene are SGHKS and YYEKEE (reference sequence). The CDR3 length is 16 residues.

The TCR originated in a woman aged 40 to 55 with acute COVID-19. This chain links TRBV5-5 with TRBJ2-1; the match to TRBD2 covers 11 bases. Specimen: PBMCs or T cells enriched from blood (not recorded which). This chain's CDR3 is CASSDGLAGGRGEQFF. The CDR3 coding sequence is TGTGCCAGCAGCGACGGACTAGCGGGCGGCCGCGGTGAGCAGTTCTTC.